This record concerns one T cell receptor (beta chain) sequence. This sample was included in a study of blood T cell repertoires in COVID-19. Sequenced by immunoSEQ multiplex PCR; TCRdb stores in-frame clones only, minus some. The sample lists hundreds of thousands of clones, 88% occurring once. Germline lookup yields CDR1 SGHRS and CDR2 YFSETQ. The length of the CDR3 is 14 residues. J gave up 6 bases and V 0 bases, and 4 bases lay outside the gene matches. Across about two dozen US areas, participants ranged in age from 18 to 89 years. This TCR was sampled from a woman aged 55-69 years in a cohort exposed to, infected with or recovered from COVID-19 (not recorded which). The rearrangement links TRBV5-1 to TRBJ1-1; TRBD1 matches 8 bases. Sequences were obtained from PBMCs or T cells enriched from blood (not recorded which). The CDR3: CASSLEDRAAEAFF. CDR3 bases: TGCGCCAGCAGCTTGGAGGACAGGGCCGCTGAAGCTTTCTTT.